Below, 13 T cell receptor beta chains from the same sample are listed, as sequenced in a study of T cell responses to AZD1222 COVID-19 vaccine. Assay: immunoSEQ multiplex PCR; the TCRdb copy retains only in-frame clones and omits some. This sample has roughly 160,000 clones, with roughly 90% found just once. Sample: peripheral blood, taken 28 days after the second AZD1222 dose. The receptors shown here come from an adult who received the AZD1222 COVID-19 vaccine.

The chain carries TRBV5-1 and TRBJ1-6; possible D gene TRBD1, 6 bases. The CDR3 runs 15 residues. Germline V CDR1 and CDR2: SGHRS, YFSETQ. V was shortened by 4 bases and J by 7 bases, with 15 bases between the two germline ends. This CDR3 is CASSLNGGGNSPLHF. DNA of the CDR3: TGCGCCAGCAGCCTGAATGGAGGGGGGAATTCACCCCTCCACTTT.

CDR3 coding DNA: TGCGCCAGCAGCCAAGACCTGTCAGGGGATAATGAAAAACTGTTTTTT. Translation gives CASSQDLSGDNEKLFF. The chain joins TRBV4-1 to TRBJ1-4; possible D gene TRBD1, 6 bases. CDR3 size: 16 residues. The germline V and J ends were trimmed by 0 bases and 4 bases, with 12 bases remaining between them. Germline CDR1 and CDR2: MGHRA and YSYEKL.

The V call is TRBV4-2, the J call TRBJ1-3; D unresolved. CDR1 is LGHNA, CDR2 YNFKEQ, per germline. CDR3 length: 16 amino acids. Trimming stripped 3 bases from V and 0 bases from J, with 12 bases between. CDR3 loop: CASSQKDARSGNTIYF. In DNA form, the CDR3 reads TGTGCCAGCAGCCAGAAGGACGCCCGCTCTGGAAACACCATATATTTT.

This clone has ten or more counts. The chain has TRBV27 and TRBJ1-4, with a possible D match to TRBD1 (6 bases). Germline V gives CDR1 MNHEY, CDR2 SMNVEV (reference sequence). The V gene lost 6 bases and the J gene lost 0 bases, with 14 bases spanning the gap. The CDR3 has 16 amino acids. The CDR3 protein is CASRTTGSATNEKLFF. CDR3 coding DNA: TGTGCCAGCAGAACGACAGGTTCAGCAACTAATGAAAAACTGTTTTTT. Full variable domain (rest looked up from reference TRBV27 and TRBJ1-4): EAQVTQNPRYLITVTGKKLTVTCSQNMNHEYMSWYRQDPGLGLRQIYYSMNVEVTDKGDVPEGYKVSRKEKRNFPLILESPSPNQTSLYFCASRTTGSATNEKLFFGSGTQLSVL.

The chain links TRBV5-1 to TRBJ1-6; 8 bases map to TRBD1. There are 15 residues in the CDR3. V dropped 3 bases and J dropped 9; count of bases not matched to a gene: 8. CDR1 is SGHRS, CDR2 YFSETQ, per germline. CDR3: CASSSAGGLGSPLHF. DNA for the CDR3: TGCGCCAGCAGCTCCGCAGGGGGCCTGGGTTCACCCCTCCACTTT.

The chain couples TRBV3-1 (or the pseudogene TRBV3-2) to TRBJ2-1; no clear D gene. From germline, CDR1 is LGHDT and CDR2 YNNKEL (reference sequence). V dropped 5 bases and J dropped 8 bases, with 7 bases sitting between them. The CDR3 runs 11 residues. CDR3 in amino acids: CASSYVDEQFF. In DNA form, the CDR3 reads TGTGCCAGCAGCTATGTGGATGAGCAGTTCTTC.

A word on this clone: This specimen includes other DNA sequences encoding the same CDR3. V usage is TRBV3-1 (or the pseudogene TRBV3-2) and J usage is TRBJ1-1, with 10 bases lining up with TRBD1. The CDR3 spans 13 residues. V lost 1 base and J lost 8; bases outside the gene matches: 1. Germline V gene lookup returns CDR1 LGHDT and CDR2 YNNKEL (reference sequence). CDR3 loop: CASSQGQGAEAFF. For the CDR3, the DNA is TGTGCCAGCAGCCAAGGACAGGGGGCGGAAGCTTTCTTT.

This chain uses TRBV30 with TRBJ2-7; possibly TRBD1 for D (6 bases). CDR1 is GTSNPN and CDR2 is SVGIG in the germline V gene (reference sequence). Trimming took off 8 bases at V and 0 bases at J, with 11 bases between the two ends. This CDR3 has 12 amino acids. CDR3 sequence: CAARDNSYEQYF. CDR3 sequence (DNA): TGTGCCGCCCGGGACAACTCCTACGAGCAGTACTTC.

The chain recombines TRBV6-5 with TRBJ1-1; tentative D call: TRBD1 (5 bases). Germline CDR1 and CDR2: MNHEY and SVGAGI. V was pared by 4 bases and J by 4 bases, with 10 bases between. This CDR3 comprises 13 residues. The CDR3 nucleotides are TGTGCCAGCAGTTCCCCGGGGGGCACTGAAGCTTTCTTT. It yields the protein CASSSPGGTEAFF.

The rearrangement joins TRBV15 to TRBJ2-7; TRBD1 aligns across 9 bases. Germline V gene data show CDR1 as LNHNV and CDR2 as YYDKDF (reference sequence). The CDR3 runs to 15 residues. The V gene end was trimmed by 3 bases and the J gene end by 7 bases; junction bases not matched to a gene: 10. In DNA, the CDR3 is TGTGCCACCAGCAGGAATTCCGGGACAGGGATTGAGCAGTACTTC. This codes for CATSRNSGTGIEQYF.

CDR3 in amino acids: CASSRLLRAPRATDTQYF. The CDR3 nucleotides read TGTGCCAGCAGCCGTCTCCTCAGGGCCCCCAGGGCCACAGATACGCAGTATTTT. This chain links TRBV7-9 with TRBJ2-3, with a weak D call TRBD1 (5 bases). The CDR3 length is 18 residues. Germline V gene data show CDR1 as SEHNR and CDR2 as FQNEAQ (reference sequence). V was cut by 5 bases and J by 2 bases, with 23 bases left in between.

CDR3 region: CASSVPRTGPETQYF. For the CDR3, the DNA is TGTGCCAGCAGTGTTCCCCGGACAGGGCCGGAGACCCAGTACTTC. J is TRBJ2-5 and V is TRBV2, with 8 bases matching TRBD1. The ends lost 4 bases at V and 5 bases at J; junction bases unmatched: 9. In germline, CDR1 is SNHLY, CDR2 FYNNEI. The CDR3 has 15 amino acids.

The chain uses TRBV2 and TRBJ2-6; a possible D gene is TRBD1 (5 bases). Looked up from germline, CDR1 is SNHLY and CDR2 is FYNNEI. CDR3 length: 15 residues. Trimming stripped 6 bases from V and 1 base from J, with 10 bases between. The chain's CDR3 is CASRLTASGANVLTF. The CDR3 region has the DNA TGTGCCAGCAGGCTGACAGCGTCTGGGGCCAACGTCCTGACTTTC.